These T cell receptor beta chains were read from a single sample in a study of blood T cell repertoires in COVID-19. Some clones are missing from TCRdb's copy, which holds only in-frame ones; the method was immunoSEQ multiplex PCR. The repertoire holds roughly 120,000 clones, with 90% as singletons. The sequenced sample consisted of peripheral blood. The receptors stem from a human donor with active COVID-19. The donor label of this sample is uncertain. Each CDR3 is given with its conserved first and last residue. D genes are given only for firm matches. Clone size appears in some rows only: once, few, many, or a class for an expanded clone.

D	size	V	J	DNA	CDR3
.	.	TRBV19	TRBJ2-7	TGTGCCAGTAGTATAGCAGGGGCCACAACCTACGAGCAGTACTTC	CASSIAGATTYEQYF
TRBD2	once	TRBV7-2	TRBJ2-3	TGTGCCAGCAGACCAAAAGCGGGGGGGCGATCAGATACGCAGTATTTT	CASRPKAGGRSDTQYF
.	once	TRBV19	TRBJ2-7	TGTGCCAGTAGTTTGGACAGCGGCTTCTCCTACGAGCAGTACTTC	CASSLDSGFSYEQYF
TRBD2	.	TRBV7-8	TRBJ2-5	TGTGCCAGCAGCTTAAGGGCCGGGGGGGCGGCAGAGACCCAGTACTTC	CASSLRAGGAAETQYF
.	.	TRBV5-1	TRBJ1-1	TGCGCCAGCAGCTTGTTTCAGGGATCTGAAGCTTTCTTT	CASSLFQGSEAFF
.	.	TRBV7-9	TRBJ2-1	TGTGCCAGCAGCTTAGTAATCGGGTCAACAGGCTACAATGAGCAGTTCTTC	CASSLVIGSTGYNEQFF
.	.	TRBV7-2	TRBJ2-1	TGTGCCAGCACCCCATTGGGCCGCTACAATGAGCAGTTCTTC	CASTPLGRYNEQFF
TRBD1	.	TRBV6-1	TRBJ1-3	TGTGCCAGCAGTGAAAGGGGGCAGAGTATTTCTGGAAACACCATATATTTT	CASSERGQSISGNTIYF
TRBD1	.	TRBV6-2/TRBV6-3	TRBJ2-2	TGTGCCAGCAGTTACATCCGAGACAGGGTACAAGCCGGGGAGCTGTTTTTT	CASSYIRDRVQAGELFF
.	.	TRBV7-2	TRBJ1-2	TGTGCCAGCAGCTTACAGGGAAGGTATGGCTACACCTTC	CASSLQGRYGYTF
TRBD1	.	TRBV27	TRBJ1-2	TGTGCCAGCAGTTCTATCCGGGACAGGGTTAACTATGGCTACACCTTC	CASSSIRDRVNYGYTF
TRBD2	.	TRBV6-1	TRBJ2-5	TGTGCCAGCAGTGATTTGGCGGGGGGAGAAGAGACCCAGTACTTC	CASSDLAGGEETQYF
.	.	TRBV5-1	TRBJ1-1	TGCGCCAGCAGCTCCCTCGCCGGGGGGTTGAACACTGAAGCTTTCTTT	CASSSLAGGLNTEAFF
.	.	TRBV9	TRBJ1-6	TGTGCCAGCAGCGTAGACGAGGGTAGTAGTTCACCCCTCCACTTT	CASSVDEGSSSPLHF
.	once	TRBV7-2	TRBJ1-1	TGTGCCAGCAGCTTAGTTCAGGGGCCCGCATACTTT	CASSLVQGPAYF
TRBD1	.	TRBV29-1	TRBJ1-4	TGCAGCGTTGGGACAGGGCGGAATGAAAAACTGTTTTTT	CSVGTGRNEKLFF
.	.	TRBV7-2	TRBJ1-2	TGTGCCAGCAGCTTAGCGATTTCATACAGACAGACGATGAACTATGGCTACACCTTC	CASSLAISYRQTMNYGYTF
.	.	TRBV10-3	TRBJ1-1	TGTGCCATCAGTTGGGTCAGGACAGACACTGAAGCTTTCTTT	CAISWVRTDTEAFF
.	.	TRBV7-2	TRBJ1-5	TGTGCCAGCAGCCCCGGTAGCAATCAGCCCCAGCATTTT	CASSPGSNQPQHF
.	.	TRBV9	TRBJ1-2	TGTGCCAGCAGCGTAGGTGGAGGGAGTGTGGGTGGCTACACCTTC	CASSVGGGSVGGYTF
TRBD1	.	TRBV27	TRBJ1-4	TGTGCCAGCAGTTACCTCGGACAGGGAGGAAGGGAAAAACTGTTTTTT	CASSYLGQGGREKLFF
TRBD1	.	TRBV7-9	TRBJ2-2	TGTGCCAGCAGCCACACTGGACAGGTGACTGCCTGGACCGGGGAGCTGTTTTTT	CASSHTGQVTAWTGELFF
TRBD2	.	TRBV27	TRBJ2-5	TGTGCCAGCAGTTCTGTAGCGGGGGGACCAGAGACCCAGTACTTC	CASSSVAGGPETQYF
.	.	TRBV14	TRBJ1-1	TGTGCCAGCAGCCAAGAAAGTGGGCTAAGCCGTCGAAGAGCTTTCTTT	CASSQESGLSRRRAFF
.	.	TRBV7-2	TRBJ2-5	TGTGCCAGCAGCTTAGCGCGGGGAAAAGAGACCCAGTACTTC	CASSLARGKETQYF
TRBD2	.	TRBV2	TRBJ2-2	TGTGCCAGCAGGGACCTCAGGGGTTATAGCGGGGGGGTGCCTCGCACCGGGGAGCTGTTTTTT	CASRDLRGYSGGVPRTGELFF
.	.	TRBV7-3	TRBJ2-2	TGTGCCAGCAGCCAGAACAGGGATTTAGTCACCGGGGAGCTGTTTTTT	CASSQNRDLVTGELFF
TRBD1	.	TRBV15	TRBJ2-3	TGTGCCACCAGCAGAGGGGGGCAGGGGGCAACAGATACGCAGTATTTT	CATSRGGQGATDTQYF
.	.	TRBV19	TRBJ2-1	TGTGCCAGTAATCAGGGGCAGTCCTCCTACAATGAGCAGTTCTTC	CASNQGQSSYNEQFF
TRBD2	.	TRBV4-2	TRBJ2-3	TGTGCCAGCAGCCCGAGACTAGCGGGGGGCCTAATTTCAAGCACAGATACGCAGTATTTT	CASSPRLAGGLISSTDTQYF
.	.	TRBV4-1	TRBJ1-5	TGCGCCAGCAGCCAAGAGGCGTGGGGCAGTGACAGCAATCAGCCCCAGCATTTT	CASSQEAWGSDSNQPQHF
TRBD2	.	TRBV11-2	TRBJ2-3	TGTGCCAGCAGCTCGGGACTAGCGGTTACAGATACGCAGTATTTT	CASSSGLAVTDTQYF
.	.	TRBV30	TRBJ1-4	TGTGCCTGGAGTGTAAGTGAGTCGCAAGAAAAACTGTTTTTT	CAWSVSESQEKLFF
TRBD1	.	TRBV4-1	TRBJ2-3	TGCGCCAGCAGCCAACGGGGGACAGGGAGCACAGATACGCAGTATTTT	CASSQRGTGSTDTQYF
TRBD1	.	TRBV6-5	TRBJ2-3	TGTGCCAGCAAGGGGGCCGCCACAGATACGCAGTATTTT	CASKGAATDTQYF
TRBD2	once	TRBV10-1	TRBJ2-7	TGCGCCAACCGGAACTCTAGCGGGGCCCGACCTGGCCTCTACGAGCAGTACTTC	CANRNSSGARPGLYEQYF
TRBD1	.	TRBV10-3	TRBJ1-6	TGTGCCGCTGGGACAGAGTATAATTCACCCCTCCACTTT	CAAGTEYNSPLHF
TRBD1	.	TRBV4-3	TRBJ2-3	TGCGCCAGCAGCCAAGAAGTACCGGGACAGGGGTGGGCAGATACGCAGTATTTT	CASSQEVPGQGWADTQYF
.	.	TRBV5-6	TRBJ2-1	TGTGCCAGCAGCTTCGGTGCTCAGGGTTCTCGGAATGAGCAGTTCTTC	CASSFGAQGSRNEQFF
TRBD1	.	TRBV4-3	TRBJ2-1	TGCGCCAGCAGCCAAGGCACAGGGGAGAACAATGAGCAGTTCTTC	CASSQGTGENNEQFF
.	.	TRBV12-3/TRBV12-4	TRBJ1-6	TGTGCCAGCAACTCCGGTAGCTCACCCCTCCACTTT	CASNSGSSPLHF
TRBD2	once	TRBV6-5	TRBJ2-5	TGTGCCAGCAGTTATATAAAAGCGGGGGGCCCAGAGACCCAGTACTTC	CASSYIKAGGPETQYF
TRBD1	.	TRBV27	TRBJ1-5	TGTGCCAGCAGCTCCGCCCAAACTATGACAGGGGTGGACAATCAGCCCCAGCATTTT	CASSSAQTMTGVDNQPQHF
.	few	TRBV5-1	TRBJ1-6	TGCGCCAGCAGAACGACTCCTTTATCACCCCTCCACTTT	CASRTTPLSPLHF
TRBD1	.	TRBV9	TRBJ1-2	TGTGCCAGCTCCTCCACCGGGACAGGTCGTCCTGGGGGAGGCTACACCTTC	CASSSTGTGRPGGGYTF
TRBD1	.	TRBV13	TRBJ2-7	TGTGCCAGCAGCCCGGGGACAGGCTATTCCTACGAGCAGTACTTC	CASSPGTGYSYEQYF
TRBD1	once	TRBV15	TRBJ1-2	TGTGCCACCAGCGACAGGGGTGGCTATGGCTACACCTTC	CATSDRGGYGYTF
TRBD2	.	TRBV5-1	TRBJ2-5	TGCGCCAGCAGCTTGAAAGCGGGGGCGGCCCAGTACTTC	CASSLKAGAAQYF